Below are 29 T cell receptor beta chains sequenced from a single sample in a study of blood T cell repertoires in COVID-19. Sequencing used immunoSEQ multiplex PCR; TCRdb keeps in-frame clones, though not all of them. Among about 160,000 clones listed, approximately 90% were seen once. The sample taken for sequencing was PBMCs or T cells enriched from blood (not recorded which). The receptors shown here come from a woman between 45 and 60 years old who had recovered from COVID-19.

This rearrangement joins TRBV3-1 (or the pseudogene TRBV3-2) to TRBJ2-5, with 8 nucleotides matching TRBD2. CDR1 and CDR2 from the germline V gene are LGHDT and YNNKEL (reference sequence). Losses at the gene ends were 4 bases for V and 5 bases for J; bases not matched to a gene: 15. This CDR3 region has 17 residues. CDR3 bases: TGTGCCAGCAGCCCCTGGGGTAGCGGGGTAAGGTCGGAGACCCAGTACTTC. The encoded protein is CASSPWGSGVRSETQYF.

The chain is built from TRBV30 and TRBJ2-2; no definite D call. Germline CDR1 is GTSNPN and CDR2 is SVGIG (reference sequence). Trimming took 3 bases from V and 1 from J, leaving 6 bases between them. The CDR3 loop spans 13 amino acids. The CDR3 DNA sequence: TGTGCCTGGAGCGTACAGAACACCGGGGAGCTGTTTTTT. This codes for CAWSVQNTGELFF.

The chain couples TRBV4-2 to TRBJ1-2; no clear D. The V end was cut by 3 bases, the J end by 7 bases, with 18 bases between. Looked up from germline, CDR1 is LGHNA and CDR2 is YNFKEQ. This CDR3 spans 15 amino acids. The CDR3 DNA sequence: TGTGCCAGCAGCCAGGCGGGTTCTCGGCAGGCTGGCTACACCTTC. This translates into CASSQAGSRQAGYTF.

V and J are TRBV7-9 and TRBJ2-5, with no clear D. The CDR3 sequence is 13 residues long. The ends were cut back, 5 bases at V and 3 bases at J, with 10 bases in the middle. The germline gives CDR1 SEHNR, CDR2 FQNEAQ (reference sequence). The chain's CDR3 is CASSPPLKETQYF. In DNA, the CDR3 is TGTGCCAGCAGCCCCCCCCTAAAAGAGACCCAGTACTTC.

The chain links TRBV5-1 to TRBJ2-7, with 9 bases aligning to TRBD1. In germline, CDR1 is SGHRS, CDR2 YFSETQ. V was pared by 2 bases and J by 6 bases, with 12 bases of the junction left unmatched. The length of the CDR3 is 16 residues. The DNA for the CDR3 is TGCGCCAGCAGCTTAACTACGGGACAGGGACTATCCGAGCAGTACTTC. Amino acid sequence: CASSLTTGQGLSEQYF.

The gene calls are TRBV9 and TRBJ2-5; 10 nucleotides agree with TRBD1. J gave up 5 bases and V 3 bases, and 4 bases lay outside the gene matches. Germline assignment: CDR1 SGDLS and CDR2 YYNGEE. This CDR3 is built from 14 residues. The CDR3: CASSEGQGWETQYF. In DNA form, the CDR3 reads TGTGCCAGCAGCGAGGGACAGGGGTGGGAGACCCAGTACTTC.

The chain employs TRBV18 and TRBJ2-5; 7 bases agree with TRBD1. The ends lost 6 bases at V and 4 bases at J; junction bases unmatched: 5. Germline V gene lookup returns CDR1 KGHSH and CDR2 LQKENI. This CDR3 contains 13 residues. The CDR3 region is CASSGNRGETQYF. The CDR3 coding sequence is TGTGCCAGCTCTGGGAACAGGGGAGAGACCCAGTACTTC.

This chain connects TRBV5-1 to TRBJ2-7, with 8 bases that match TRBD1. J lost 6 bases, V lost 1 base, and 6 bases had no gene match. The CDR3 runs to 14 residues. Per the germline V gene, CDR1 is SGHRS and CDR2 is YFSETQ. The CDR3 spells CASSLRTGYVEQYF. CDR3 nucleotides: TGCGCCAGCAGCTTGCGGACAGGGTATGTCGAGCAGTACTTC.

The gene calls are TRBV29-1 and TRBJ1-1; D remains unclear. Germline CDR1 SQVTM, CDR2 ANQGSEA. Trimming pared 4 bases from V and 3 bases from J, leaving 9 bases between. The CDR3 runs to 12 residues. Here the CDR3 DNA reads TGCAGCGTTGTACAGCCATACACTGAAGCTTTCTTT. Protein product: CSVVQPYTEAFF. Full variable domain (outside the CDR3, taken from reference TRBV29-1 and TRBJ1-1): SAVISQKPSRDICQRGTSLTIQCQVDSQVTMMFWYRQQPGQSLTLIATANQGSEATYESGFVIDKFPISRPNLTFSTLTVSNMSPEDSSIYLCSVVQPYTEAFFGQGTRLTVV.

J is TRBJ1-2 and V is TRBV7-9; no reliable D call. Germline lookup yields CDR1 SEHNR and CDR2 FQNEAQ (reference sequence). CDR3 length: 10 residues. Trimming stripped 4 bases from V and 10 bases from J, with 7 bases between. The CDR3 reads CASSSITYTF. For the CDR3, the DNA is TGTGCCAGCAGCTCTATAACCTACACCTTC.

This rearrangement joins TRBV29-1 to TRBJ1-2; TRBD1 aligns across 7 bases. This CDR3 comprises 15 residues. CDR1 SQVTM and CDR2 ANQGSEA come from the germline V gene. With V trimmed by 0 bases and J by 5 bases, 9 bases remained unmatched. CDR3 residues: CSVEDQTGKRYGYTF. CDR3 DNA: TGCAGCGTTGAAGATCAGACAGGGAAAAGATATGGCTACACCTTC.

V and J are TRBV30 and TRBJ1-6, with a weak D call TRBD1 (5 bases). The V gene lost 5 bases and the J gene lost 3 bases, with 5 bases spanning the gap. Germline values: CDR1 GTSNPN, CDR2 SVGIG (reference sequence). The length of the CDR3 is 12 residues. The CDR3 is CAWGHYNSPLHF. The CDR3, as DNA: TGTGCCTGGGGACACTATAATTCACCCCTCCACTTT.

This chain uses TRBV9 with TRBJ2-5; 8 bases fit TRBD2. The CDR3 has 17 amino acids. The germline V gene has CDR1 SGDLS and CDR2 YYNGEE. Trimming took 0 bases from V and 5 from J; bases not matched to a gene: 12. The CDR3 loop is CASSVGFAGGARETQYF. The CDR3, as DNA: TGTGCCAGCAGCGTAGGATTTGCCGGGGGGGCAAGGGAGACCCAGTACTTC.

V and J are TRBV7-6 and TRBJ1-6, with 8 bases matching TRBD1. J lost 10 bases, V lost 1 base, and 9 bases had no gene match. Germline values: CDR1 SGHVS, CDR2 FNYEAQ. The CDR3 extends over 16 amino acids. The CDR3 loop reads CASSLDNRGGNSPLHF. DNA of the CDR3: TGTGCCAGCAGCTTAGATAACAGGGGGGGTAACTCACCCCTCCACTTT. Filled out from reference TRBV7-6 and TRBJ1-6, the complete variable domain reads GAGVSQSPRYKVTKRGQDVALRCDPISGHVSLYWYRQALGQGPEFLTYFNYEAQQDKSGLPNDRFSAERPEGSISTLTIQRTEQRDSAMYRCASSLDNRGGNSPLHFGNGTRLTVT.

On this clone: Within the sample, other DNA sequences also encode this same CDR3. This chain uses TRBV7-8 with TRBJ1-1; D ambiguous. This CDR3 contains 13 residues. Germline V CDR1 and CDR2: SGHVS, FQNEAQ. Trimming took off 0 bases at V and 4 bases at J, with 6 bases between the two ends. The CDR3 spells CASSLAGVTEAFF. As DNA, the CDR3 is TGTGCCAGCAGCTTAGCCGGAGTCACTGAAGCTTTCTTT.

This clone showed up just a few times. The CDR3 region has the DNA TGTGCCAGTAGTGTGGGACTAGCGGGGCGCGGGGCCACAGATACGCAGTATTTT. Residues: CASSVGLAGRGATDTQYF. This chain links TRBV19 with TRBJ2-3, with TRBD2 identical over 13 bases. The germline CDR1 and CDR2 sequences are LNHDA and SQIVND (reference sequence). J gave up 2 bases and V 5 bases, and 10 bases lay outside the gene matches. CDR3 length: 18 residues.

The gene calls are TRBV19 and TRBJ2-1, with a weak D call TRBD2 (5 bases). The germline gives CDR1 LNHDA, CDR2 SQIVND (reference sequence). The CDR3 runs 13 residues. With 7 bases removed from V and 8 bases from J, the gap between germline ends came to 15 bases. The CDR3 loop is CASTPGSVHEQFF. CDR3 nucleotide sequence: TGTGCCAGTACCCCGGGGAGCGTCCATGAGCAGTTCTTC. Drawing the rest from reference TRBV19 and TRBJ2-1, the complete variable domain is DGGITQSPKYLFRKEGQNVTLSCEQNLNHDAMYWYRQDPGQGLRLIYYSQIVNDFQKGDIAEGYSVSREKKESFPLTVTSAQKNPTAFYLCASTPGSVHEQFFGPGTRLTVL.

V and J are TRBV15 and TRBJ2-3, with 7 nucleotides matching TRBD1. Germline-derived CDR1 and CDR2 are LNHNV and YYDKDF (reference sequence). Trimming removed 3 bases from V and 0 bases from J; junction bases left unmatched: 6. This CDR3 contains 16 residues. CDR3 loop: CATSRTGMGSTDTQYF. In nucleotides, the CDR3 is TGTGCCACCAGCAGGACAGGGATGGGTAGCACAGATACGCAGTATTTT. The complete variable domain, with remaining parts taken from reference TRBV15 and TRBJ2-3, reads DAMVIQNPRYQVTQFGKPVTLSCSQTLNHNVMYWYQQKSSQAPKLLFHYYDKDFNNEADTPDNFQSRRPNTSFCFLDIRSPGLGDTAMYLCATSRTGMGSTDTQYFGPGTRLTVL.

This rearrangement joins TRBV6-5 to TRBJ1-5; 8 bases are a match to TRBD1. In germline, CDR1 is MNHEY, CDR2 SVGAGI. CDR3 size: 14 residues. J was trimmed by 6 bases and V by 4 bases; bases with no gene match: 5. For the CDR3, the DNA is TGTGCCAGCAGTTGGACAGGGATCGGTCAGCCCCAGCATTTT. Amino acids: CASSWTGIGQPQHF.

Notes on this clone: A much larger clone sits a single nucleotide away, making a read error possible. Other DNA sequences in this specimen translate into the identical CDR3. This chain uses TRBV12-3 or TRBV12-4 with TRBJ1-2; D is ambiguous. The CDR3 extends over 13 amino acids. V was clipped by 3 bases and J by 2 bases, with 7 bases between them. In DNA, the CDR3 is TGTGCCAGCAGTTTCGCCGGGAACTATGGCTACACCTTC. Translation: CASSFAGNYGYTF.

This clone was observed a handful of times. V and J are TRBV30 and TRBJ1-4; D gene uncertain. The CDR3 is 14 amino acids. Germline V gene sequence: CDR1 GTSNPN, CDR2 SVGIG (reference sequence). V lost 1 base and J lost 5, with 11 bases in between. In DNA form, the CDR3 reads TGTGCCTGGAGTGGAGGGAATCGGAATGAAAAACTGTTTTTT. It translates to CAWSGGNRNEKLFF.

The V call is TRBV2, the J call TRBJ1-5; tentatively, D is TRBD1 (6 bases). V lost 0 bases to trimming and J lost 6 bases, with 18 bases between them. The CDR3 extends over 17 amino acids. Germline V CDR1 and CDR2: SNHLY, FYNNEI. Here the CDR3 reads CASSEAGGAGRGQPQHF. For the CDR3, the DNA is TGTGCCAGCAGTGAAGCGGGGGGGGCAGGGCGCGGTCAGCCCCAGCATTTT. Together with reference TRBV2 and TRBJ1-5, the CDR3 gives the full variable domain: EPEVTQTPSHQVTQMGQEVILRCVPISNHLYFYWYRQILGQKVEFLVSFYNNEISEKSEIFDDQFSVERPDGSNFTLKIRSTKLEDSAMYFCASSEAGGAGRGQPQHFGDGTRLSIL.

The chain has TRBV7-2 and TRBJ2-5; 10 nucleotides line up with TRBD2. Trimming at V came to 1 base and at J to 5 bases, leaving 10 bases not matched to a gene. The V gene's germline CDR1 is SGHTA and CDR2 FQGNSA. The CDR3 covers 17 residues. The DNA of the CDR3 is TGTGCCAGCAGCTTAGGGTCCCTAGCGGGGGCCGGGGAGACCCAGTACTTC. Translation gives CASSLGSLAGAGETQYF.

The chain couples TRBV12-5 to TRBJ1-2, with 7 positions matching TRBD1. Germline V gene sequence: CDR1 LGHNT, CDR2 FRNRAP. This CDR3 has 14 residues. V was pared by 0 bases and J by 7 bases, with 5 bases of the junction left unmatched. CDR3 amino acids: CASGLVRQGGGYTF. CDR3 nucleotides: TGTGCTAGTGGTTTGGTCAGACAGGGAGGTGGCTACACCTTC.

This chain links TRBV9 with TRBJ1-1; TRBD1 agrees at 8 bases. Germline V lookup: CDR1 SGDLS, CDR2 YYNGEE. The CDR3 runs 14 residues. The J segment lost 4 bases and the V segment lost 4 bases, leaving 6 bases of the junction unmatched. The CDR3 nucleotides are TGTGCCAGCAGCCTAGACAGGGGAGGCACTGAAGCTTTCTTT. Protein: CASSLDRGGTEAFF.

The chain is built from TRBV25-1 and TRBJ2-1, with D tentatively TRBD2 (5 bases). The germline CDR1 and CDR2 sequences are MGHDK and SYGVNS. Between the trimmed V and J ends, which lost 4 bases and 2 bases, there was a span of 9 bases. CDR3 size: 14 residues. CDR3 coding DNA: TGTGCCAGCAGTGGAGACGGGACCTACAATGAGCAGTTCTTC. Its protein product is CASSGDGTYNEQFF.

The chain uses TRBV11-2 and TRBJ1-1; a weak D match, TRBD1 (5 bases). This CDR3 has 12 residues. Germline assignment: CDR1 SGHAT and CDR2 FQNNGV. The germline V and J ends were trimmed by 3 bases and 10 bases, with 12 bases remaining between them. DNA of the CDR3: TGTGCCAGCAGCTTTCAGGGTTCGGGAGCTTTCTTT. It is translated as CASSFQGSGAFF.

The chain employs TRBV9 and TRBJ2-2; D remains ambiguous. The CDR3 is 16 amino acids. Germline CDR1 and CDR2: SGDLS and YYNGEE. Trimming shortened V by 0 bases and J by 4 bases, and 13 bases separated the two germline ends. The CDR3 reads CASSVGSSPSTGELFF. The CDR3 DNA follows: TGTGCCAGCAGCGTAGGGTCGAGCCCGTCCACCGGGGAGCTGTTTTTT. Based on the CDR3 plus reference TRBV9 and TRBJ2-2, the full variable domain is DSGVTQTPKHLITATGQRVTLRCSPRSGDLSVYWYQQSLDQGLQFLIQYYNGEERAKGNILERFSAQQFPDLHSELNLSSLELGDSALYFCASSVGSSPSTGELFFGEGSRLTVL.

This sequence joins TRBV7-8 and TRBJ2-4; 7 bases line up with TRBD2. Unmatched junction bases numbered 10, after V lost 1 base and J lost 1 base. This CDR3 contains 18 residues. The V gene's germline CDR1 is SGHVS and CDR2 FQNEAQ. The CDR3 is CASSLGLFGGGAKNIQYF. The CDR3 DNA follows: TGTGCCAGCAGCTTAGGTCTATTTGGGGGGGGTGCCAAAAACATTCAGTACTTC.